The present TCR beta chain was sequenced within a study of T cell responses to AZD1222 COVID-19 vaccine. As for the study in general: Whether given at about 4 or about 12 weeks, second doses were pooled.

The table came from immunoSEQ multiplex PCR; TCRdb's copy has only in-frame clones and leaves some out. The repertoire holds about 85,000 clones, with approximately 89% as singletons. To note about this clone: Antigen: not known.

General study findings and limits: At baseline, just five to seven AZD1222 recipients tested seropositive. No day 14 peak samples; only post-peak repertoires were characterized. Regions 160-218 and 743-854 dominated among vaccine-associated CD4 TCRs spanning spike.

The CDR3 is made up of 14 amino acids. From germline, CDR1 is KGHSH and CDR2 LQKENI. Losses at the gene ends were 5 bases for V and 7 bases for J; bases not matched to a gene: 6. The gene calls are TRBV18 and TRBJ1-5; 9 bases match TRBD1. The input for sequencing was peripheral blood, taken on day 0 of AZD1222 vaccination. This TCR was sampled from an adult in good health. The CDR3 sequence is CASSNSGQGQPQHF. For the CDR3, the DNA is TGTGCCAGCTCAAACTCGGGACAGGGCCAGCCCCAGCATTTT.